The rows below give T cell receptor beta chains drawn from one sample of a study of a mutant IDH1 vaccine in newly diagnosed glioma. Which antigens these TCRs recognize remains unknown. The table came from immunoSEQ multiplex PCR; TCRdb's copy has only in-frame clones and leaves some out. The sample lists tens of thousands of clones; around 92% were seen once. The sequencing used PBMCs, collected from a glioma patient whose treatment included an IDH1 peptide vaccine. These receptors originate from a woman aged 45-65 years with glioma. Both conserved end residues are part of each CDR3. A D gene is named only where the DNA matches it firmly. Size is omitted from some rows. Given values are once, few, many or a class for expanded clones.

abundance: NA; d_gene: NA; v_gene: TRBV28; j_gene: TRBJ2-1; CDR3aa: CASSLSSTSRNEQFF; CDR3nt: TGTGCCAGCAGTTTATCGTCTACCTCTCGAAATGAGCAGTTCTTC
abundance: NA; d_gene: TRBD1; v_gene: TRBV25-1; j_gene: TRBJ1-2; CDR3aa: CASKDQGGYGYTF; CDR3nt: TGTGCCAGCAAAGACCAGGGGGGATATGGCTACACCTTC
abundance: NA; d_gene: TRBD1; v_gene: TRBV6-5; j_gene: TRBJ2-2; CDR3aa: CASSRQGEGTGELFF; CDR3nt: TGTGCCAGCAGCCGACAGGGGGAGGGCACCGGGGAGCTGTTTTTT
abundance: NA; d_gene: TRBD2; v_gene: TRBV2; j_gene: TRBJ2-1; CDR3aa: CASGGEAYNEQFF; CDR3nt: TGTGCCAGCGGGGGGGAGGCCTACAATGAGCAGTTCTTC
abundance: NA; d_gene: NA; v_gene: TRBV21-1; j_gene: TRBJ2-5; CDR3aa: CASSKRGSVQETQYF; CDR3nt: TGTGCCAGCAGCAAACGCGGGAGCGTTCAAGAGACCCAGTACTTC
abundance: NA; d_gene: NA; v_gene: TRBV28; j_gene: TRBJ2-7; CDR3aa: CASSFQGFTAYEQYF; CDR3nt: TGTGCCAGCAGTTTTCAGGGGTTCACAGCATACGAGCAGTACTTC
abundance: once; d_gene: TRBD2; v_gene: TRBV2; j_gene: TRBJ2-7; CDR3aa: CASSEVPAGGPYEQYF; CDR3nt: TGTGCCAGCAGTGAAGTGCCGGCGGGAGGGCCTTACGAGCAGTACTTC
abundance: NA; d_gene: NA; v_gene: TRBV10-3; j_gene: TRBJ2-1; CDR3aa: CATTPLWPASYNEQFF; CDR3nt: TGTGCCACCACACCCCTCTGGCCCGCCTCCTACAATGAGCAGTTCTTC
abundance: NA; d_gene: NA; v_gene: TRBV27; j_gene: TRBJ2-4; CDR3aa: CASSSGPGTGSSAKNIQYF; CDR3nt: TGTGCCAGCAGCTCAGGTCCCGGGACTGGTAGTTCGGCCAAAAACATTCAGTACTTC
abundance: NA; d_gene: NA; v_gene: TRBV6-6; j_gene: TRBJ2-5; CDR3aa: CASSYSGPILGETQYF; CDR3nt: TGTGCCAGCAGTTACTCGGGGCCGATTCTAGGAGAGACCCAGTACTTC
abundance: once; d_gene: NA; v_gene: TRBV6-6; j_gene: TRBJ2-5; CDR3aa: CASSYGASAQETQYF; CDR3nt: TGTGCCAGCAGTTACGGGGCTAGCGCTCAAGAGACCCAGTACTTC
abundance: NA; d_gene: NA; v_gene: TRBV5-1; j_gene: TRBJ1-5; CDR3aa: CASSLGPGGNQPQHF; CDR3nt: TGCGCCAGCAGCTTAGGGCCAGGGGGCAATCAGCCCCAGCATTTT
abundance: NA; d_gene: NA; v_gene: TRBV10-3; j_gene: TRBJ2-7; CDR3aa: CAISGGRESYEQYF; CDR3nt: TGTGCCATCAGTGGAGGCAGGGAGTCCTACGAGCAGTACTTC
abundance: NA; d_gene: NA; v_gene: TRBV4-1; j_gene: TRBJ2-2; CDR3aa: CASSLLQDTTGELFF; CDR3nt: TGCGCCAGCAGCCTTTTACAGGACACCACCGGGGAGCTGTTTTTT
abundance: NA; d_gene: NA; v_gene: TRBV18; j_gene: TRBJ1-2; CDR3aa: CASSPRKDYGYTF; CDR3nt: TGTGCCAGCTCACCCCGCAAGGACTATGGCTACACCTTC
abundance: NA; d_gene: TRBD2; v_gene: TRBV28; j_gene: TRBJ2-2; CDR3aa: CASSPPRAGDTRTGELFF; CDR3nt: TGTGCCAGCAGTCCCCCGCGGGCGGGAGATACGAGGACCGGGGAGCTGTTTTTT
abundance: NA; d_gene: NA; v_gene: TRBV18; j_gene: TRBJ2-1; CDR3aa: CASSPSVYNEQFF; CDR3nt: TGTGCCAGCTCACCTAGCGTATACAATGAGCAGTTCTTC
abundance: once; d_gene: TRBD1; v_gene: TRBV30; j_gene: TRBJ1-6; CDR3aa: CAVRDRGSPLHF; CDR3nt: TGTGCCGTCCGGGACAGGGGTTCACCCCTCCACTTT